The next 10 T cell receptor beta chains were all read from a single sample in a study of CD8+ T cells in alopecia areata. Stated treatment: oral pan-JAK inhibitor, 5-10 mg twice daily. cDNA prepared by RNA extraction and subsequent reverse transcription served as the template for sequencing. Libraries were prepared by immunoSEQ multiplex PCR; TCRdb keeps only in-frame clonotypes and omits some of them. The data contain fewer than 110,000 clones, 65% to 85% of them singletons. The input for sequencing was CD8+ T cells sorted from blood, taken at week 24, from a patient treated with tofacitinib. These TCRs come from a human donor with alopecia areata.

The rearrangement joins TRBV7-9 to TRBJ1-2, with a possible D match to TRBD1 (5 bases). This CDR3 contains 16 residues. Deletions cut 3 bases from V and 5 bases from J, with 19 bases between. The germline V gene encodes CDR1 SEHNR and CDR2 FQNEAQ (reference sequence). CDR3 nucleotides: TGTGCCAGCAGCTTTGGGGGGAGCACTTTCGGATATGGCTACACCTTC. Translation gives CASSFGGSTFGYGYTF.

J is TRBJ2-7 and V is TRBV7-8; 8 positions match TRBD2. Trimming at V came to 5 bases and at J to 6 bases, leaving 9 bases not matched to a gene. Looked up from germline, CDR1 is SGHVS and CDR2 is FQNEAQ. CDR3 length: 14 amino acids. CDR3 nucleotide sequence: TGTGCCAGCAGCCTTACGACCCGGGGGGGCGAGCAGTACTTC. Translating gives CASSLTTRGGEQYF.

The chain employs TRBV4-1 and TRBJ1-5, with a tentative D call TRBD1 (6 bases). CDR3 length equals 15 residues. Germline CDR1 and CDR2: MGHRA and YSYEKL. V was pared by 4 bases and J by 7 bases, with 17 bases between. The CDR3 loop reads CASSPRQVYGQPQHF. Here the CDR3 DNA reads TGCGCCAGCAGCCCCAGACAGGTCTACGGGCAGCCCCAGCATTTT.

The V gene is TRBV6-1, the J gene TRBJ1-1; 8 nucleotides match TRBD1. CDR3 length equals 14 residues. V shed 5 bases, J shed 4 bases, and the junction held 6 bases outside the gene matches. The germline CDR1 and CDR2 sequences are MNHNS and SASEGT. The DNA for the CDR3 is TGTGCCAGCAGTAACACGGGACAGGCCACTGAAGCTTTCTTT. Translating it yields CASSNTGQATEAFF.

This chain joins TRBV7-9 and TRBJ2-1; 12 bases agree with TRBD2. J was trimmed by 6 bases and V by 5 bases; bases with no gene match: 5. Germline loops: CDR1 SEHNR, CDR2 FQNEAQ (reference sequence). The CDR3 spans 15 residues. This CDR3 reads CASSETSGGLNEQFF. DNA of the CDR3: TGTGCCAGCAGCGAGACTAGCGGGGGCCTCAATGAGCAGTTCTTC.

The J gene is TRBJ2-5, the V gene TRBV5-4; 7 bases match TRBD2. CDR1 SGHNT and CDR2 YYREEE come from the germline V gene (reference sequence). J was trimmed by 2 bases and V by 4 bases; bases with no gene match: 8. This CDR3 comprises 15 residues. The CDR3 loop reads CASSPWDGGQETQYF. CDR3 nucleotide sequence: TGTGCCAGCAGCCCCTGGGACGGGGGGCAAGAGACCCAGTACTTC.

As concerns this clone: The same CDR3 is also encoded by other DNA sequences in this sample. The rearrangement uses TRBV6-5 and TRBJ2-7; no firm D call. The CDR3 loop spans 14 amino acids. With 5 bases removed from V and 5 bases from J, the gap between germline ends came to 16 bases. Germline CDR1 reads MNHEY; CDR2 reads SVGAGI. The CDR3 DNA reads TGTGCCAGCAGTCCCTCGGATAGGAATGACGAGCAGTACTTC. This translates into CASSPSDRNDEQYF.

This clone was counted between two and nine times. The chain uses TRBV7-9 and TRBJ2-3; 7 bases align to TRBD2. Germline values: CDR1 SEHNR, CDR2 FQNEAQ (reference sequence). The trim removed 5 bases at V and 2 bases at J, leaving 10 bases unmatched. This CDR3 is built from 16 residues. CDR3 residues: CASSRTRGSVTDTQYF. For the CDR3, the DNA is TGTGCCAGCAGCCGAACGCGGGGGTCCGTCACAGATACGCAGTATTTT.

This clone was seen just once. The V and J genes are TRBV7-9 and TRBJ1-1; perhaps TRBD1 as D (5 bases). This CDR3 is built from 15 residues. Trimming shortened V by 5 bases and J by 8 bases, and 21 bases separated the two germline ends. From germline, CDR1 is SEHNR and CDR2 FQNEAQ (reference sequence). Written as DNA, the CDR3 is TGTGCCAGCAGCAAGACGTACGGGACGGAGAGCGAAGCTTTCTTT. This translates into CASSKTYGTESEAFF. The full variable domain, completed using reference TRBV7-9 and TRBJ1-1, is DTGVSQNPRHKITKRGQNVTFRCDPISEHNRLYWYRQTLGQGPEFLTYFQNEAQLEKSRLLSDRFSAERPKGSFSTLEIQRTEQGDSAMYLCASSKTYGTESEAFFGQGTRLTVV.

The chain links TRBV27 to TRBJ2-7; 10 bases align to TRBD1. The V gene's germline CDR1 is MNHEY and CDR2 SMNVEV (reference sequence). The CDR3 length is 16 residues. Unmatched junction bases numbered 7, after V lost 4 bases and J lost 1 base. The CDR3 spells CASSSPWGQGSYEQYF. The CDR3, as DNA: TGTGCCAGCAGTTCCCCATGGGGACAGGGGTCCTACGAGCAGTACTTC.